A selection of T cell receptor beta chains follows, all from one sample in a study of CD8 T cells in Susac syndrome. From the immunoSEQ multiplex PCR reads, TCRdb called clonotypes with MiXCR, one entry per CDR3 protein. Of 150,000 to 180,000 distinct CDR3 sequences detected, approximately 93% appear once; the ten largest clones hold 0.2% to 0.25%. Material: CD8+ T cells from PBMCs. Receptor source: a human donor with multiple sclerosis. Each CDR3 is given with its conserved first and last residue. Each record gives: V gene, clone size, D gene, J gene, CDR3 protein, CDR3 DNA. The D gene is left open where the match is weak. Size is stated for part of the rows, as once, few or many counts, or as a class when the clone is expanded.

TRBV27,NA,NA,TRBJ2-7,CASSYGPYGEYEQYF,TGTGCCAGCAGTTACGGGCCCTATGGGGAGTACGAGCAGTACTTC
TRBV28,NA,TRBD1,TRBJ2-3,CASSGTGGPDTQYF,TGTGCCAGCAGTGGGACAGGGGGCCCAGATACGCAGTATTTT
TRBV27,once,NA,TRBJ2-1,CASSLQDSYNEQFF,TGTGCCAGCAGTCTACAGGACTCCTACAATGAGCAGTTCTTC
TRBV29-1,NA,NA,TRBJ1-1,CSGRLNTEAFF,TGCAGCGGACGGTTGAACACTGAAGCTTTCTTT
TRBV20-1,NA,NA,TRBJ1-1,CSARAGRLVFF,TGCAGTGCTAGAGCGGGCCGCTTGGTTTTCTTT
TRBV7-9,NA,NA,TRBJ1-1,CASSFRQNTEAFF,TGTGCCAGCAGCTTTCGACAGAACACTGAAGCTTTCTTT
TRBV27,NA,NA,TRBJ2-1,CASKKGGTEQFF,TGTGCCAGCAAAAAGGGGGGGACCGAGCAGTTCTTC
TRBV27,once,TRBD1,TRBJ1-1,CASRRPGQGLNTEAFF,TGTGCCAGCAGACGGCCGGGACAGGGCTTGAACACTGAAGCTTTCTTT
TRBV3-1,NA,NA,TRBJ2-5,CASSYPGTGEETQYF,TGTGCCAGCAGCTACCCCGGTACGGGTGAAGAGACCCAGTACTTC
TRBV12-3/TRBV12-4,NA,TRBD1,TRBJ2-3,CASSSGTGGFSDTQYF,TGTGCCAGCAGTTCGGGGACAGGGGGCTTTTCAGATACGCAGTATTTT
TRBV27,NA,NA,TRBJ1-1,CASSLKLNTEAFF,TGTGCCAGCAGTTTAAAGTTGAACACTGAAGCTTTCTTT
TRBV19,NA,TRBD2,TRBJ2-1,CASSPSGGSYNEQFF,TGTGCCAGTAGCCCTAGCGGGGGCTCCTACAATGAGCAGTTCTTC
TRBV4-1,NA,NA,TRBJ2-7,CASSQVGNEQYF,TGCGCCAGCAGCCAAGTGGGGAACGAGCAGTACTTC
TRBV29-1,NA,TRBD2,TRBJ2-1,CSVEGLAGGLSSYNEQFF,TGCAGCGTTGAGGGGCTAGCGGGGGGCCTGAGCTCCTACAATGAGCAGTTCTTC
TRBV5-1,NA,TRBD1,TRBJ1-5,CASSFSNRGSNQPQHF,TGCGCCAGCAGCTTTTCAAACAGGGGGTCCAATCAGCCCCAGCATTTT
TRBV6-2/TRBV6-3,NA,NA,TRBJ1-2,CASSYSPYGYTF,TGTGCCAGCAGTTACTCCCCCTATGGCTACACCTTC
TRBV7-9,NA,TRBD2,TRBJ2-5,CASSLGLAARETQYF,TGTGCCAGCAGCCTGGGACTAGCGGCTCGGGAGACCCAGTACTTC
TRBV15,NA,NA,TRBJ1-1,CATSRLVGTEAFF,TGTGCCACCAGCAGACTAGTGGGGACTGAAGCTTTCTTT
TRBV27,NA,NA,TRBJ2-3,CASSSRLRTDTQYF,TGTGCCAGCAGTTCCAGGCTGCGCACAGATACGCAGTATTTT
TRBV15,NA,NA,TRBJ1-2,CATSSKVWDPSGYTF,TGTGCCACCAGCAGTAAGGTCTGGGATCCGAGTGGCTACACCTTC
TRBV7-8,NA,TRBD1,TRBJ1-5,CASSFRDRGDQPQHF,TGTGCCAGCAGCTTCAGGGACAGGGGGGATCAGCCCCAGCATTTT
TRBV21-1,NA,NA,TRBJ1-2,CASSTRGEGYTF,TGTGCCAGCAGCACCAGGGGAGAGGGCTACACCTTC
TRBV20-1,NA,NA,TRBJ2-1,CSARRNEQFF,TGCAGTGCTAGGAGGAATGAGCAGTTCTTC
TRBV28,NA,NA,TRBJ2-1,CASSVVKDEQFF,TGTGCCAGCAGTGTGGTAAAGGATGAGCAGTTCTTC
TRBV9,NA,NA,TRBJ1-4,CASSAPGEKLFF,TGTGCCAGCAGCGCTCCGGGTGAAAAACTGTTTTTT
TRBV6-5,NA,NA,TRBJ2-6,CASSSYGGDSSGANVLTF,TGTGCCAGCAGTTCCTATGGGGGGGACAGCTCTGGGGCCAACGTCCTGACTTTC
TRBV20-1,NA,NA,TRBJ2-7,CSASDQTSYEQYF,TGCAGTGCTTCTGATCAAACCTCCTACGAGCAGTACTTC
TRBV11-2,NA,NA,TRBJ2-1,CASTVSYNEQFF,TGTGCCAGCACCGTTTCCTACAATGAGCAGTTCTTC
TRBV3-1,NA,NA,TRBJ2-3,CASSPPGGRNTDTQYF,TGTGCCAGCAGCCCCCCGGGCGGACGAAACACAGATACGCAGTATTTT
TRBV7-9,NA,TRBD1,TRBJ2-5,CASSPSQGARETQYF,TGTGCCAGCAGCCCTTCACAGGGGGCGCGAGAGACCCAGTACTTC
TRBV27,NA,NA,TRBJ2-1,CASSLWGNYNEQFF,TGTGCCAGCAGTTTATGGGGCAACTACAATGAGCAGTTCTTC
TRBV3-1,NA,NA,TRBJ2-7,CASSQGTQASYEQYF,TGTGCCAGCAGCCAAGGGACCCAGGCTTCCTACGAGCAGTACTTC
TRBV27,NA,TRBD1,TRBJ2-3,CASSDRVPPYTDTQYF,TGTGCCAGCAGCGACAGGGTCCCCCCCTACACAGATACGCAGTATTTT
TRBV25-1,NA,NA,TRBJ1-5,CASSEVGNQPQHF,TGTGCCAGCAGTGAGGTGGGCAATCAGCCCCAGCATTTT
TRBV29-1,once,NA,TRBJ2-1,CSVRPVIYNEQFF,TGCAGCGTTAGGCCAGTTATATACAATGAGCAGTTCTTC
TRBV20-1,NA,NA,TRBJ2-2,CSARATSNTGELFF,TGCAGTGCTAGAGCAACGTCGAACACCGGGGAGCTGTTTTTT
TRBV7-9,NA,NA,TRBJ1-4,CASSPRPGETNEKLFF,TGTGCCAGCAGCCCCAGGCCTGGGGAGACTAATGAAAAACTGTTTTTT
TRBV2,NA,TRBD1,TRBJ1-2,CASRDPGQGVDGYTF,TGTGCCAGCAGAGACCCGGGACAGGGGGTCGACGGCTACACCTTC
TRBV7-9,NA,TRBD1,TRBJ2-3,CASSPRQGTDTQYF,TGTGCCAGCAGCCCCCGACAGGGGACAGATACGCAGTATTTT
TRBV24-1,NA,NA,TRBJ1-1,CATSDPASKTEAFF,TGTGCCACCAGTGACCCAGCTAGTAAAACTGAAGCTTTCTTT
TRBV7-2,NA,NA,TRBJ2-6,CASSPTFFGQRSSNVLTF,TGTGCCAGCAGCCCGACATTTTTTGGCCAGAGGTCTTCCAACGTCCTGACTTTC
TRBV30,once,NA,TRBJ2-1,CAWSWGSSYNEQFF,TGTGCCTGGTCCTGGGGTAGCTCCTACAATGAGCAGTTCTTC
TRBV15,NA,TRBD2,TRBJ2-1,CATSRRGIGEQFF,TGTGCCACCAGCCGGCGGGGGATTGGTGAGCAGTTCTTC
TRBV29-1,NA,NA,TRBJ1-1,CSATGTEAFF,TGCAGCGCCACCGGGACTGAAGCTTTCTTT
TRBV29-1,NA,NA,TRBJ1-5,CSVAGQGQPQHF,TGCAGCGTTGCGGGACAAGGTCAGCCCCAGCATTTT
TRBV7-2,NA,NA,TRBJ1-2,CASSQTTSLSIGYTF,TGTGCCAGCAGCCAAACGACATCCCTTTCGATAGGCTACACCTTC
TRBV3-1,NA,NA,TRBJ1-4,CASSPTVAGNEKLFF,TGTGCCAGCAGCCCCACGGTGGCGGGCAATGAAAAACTGTTTTTT
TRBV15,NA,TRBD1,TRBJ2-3,CATSREGTGGTDTQYF,TGTGCCACCAGCAGAGAAGGGACAGGGGGCACAGATACGCAGTATTTT
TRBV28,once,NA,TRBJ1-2,CASSPTGQPNYGYTF,TGTGCCAGCAGTCCCACTGGACAGCCTAACTATGGCTACACCTTC
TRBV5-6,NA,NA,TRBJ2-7,CASSGGSDRVYEQYF,TGTGCCAGCAGTGGGGGGTCCGACAGGGTGTACGAGCAGTACTTC
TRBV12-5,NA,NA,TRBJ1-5,CASGLSVRDEAQHF,TGTGCTAGTGGTTTGAGCGTGCGGGACGAAGCCCAGCATTTT
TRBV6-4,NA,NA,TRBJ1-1,CAADTEAFF,TGTGCCGCGGACACTGAAGCTTTCTTT
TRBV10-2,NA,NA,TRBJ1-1,CASSEEGRTEAFF,TGCGCCAGCAGTGAAGAGGGAAGGACTGAAGCTTTCTTT
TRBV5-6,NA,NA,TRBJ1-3,CASSFRDSDGNTIYF,TGTGCCAGCAGCTTTCGAGACAGCGATGGAAACACCATATATTTT
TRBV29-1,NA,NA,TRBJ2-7,CSVLFFGFYEQYF,TGCAGCGTTCTGTTTTTCGGGTTCTACGAGCAGTACTTC
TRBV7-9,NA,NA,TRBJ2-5,CASSLEVAVQETQYF,TGTGCCAGCAGCTTAGAGGTGGCAGTCCAAGAGACCCAGTACTTC
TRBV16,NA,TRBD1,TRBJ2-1,CASSPGTGGFTYNEQFF,TGTGCCAGCAGCCCGGGGACAGGGGGCTTTACCTACAATGAGCAGTTCTTC
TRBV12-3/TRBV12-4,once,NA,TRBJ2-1,CASSPGTEGRSYNEQFF,TGTGCCAGCAGTCCCGGGACCGAAGGTCGCTCCTACAATGAGCAGTTCTTC
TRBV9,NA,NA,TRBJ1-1,CASSASGDPMNTEAFF,TGTGCCAGCAGCGCCTCGGGGGACCCGATGAACACTGAAGCTTTCTTT